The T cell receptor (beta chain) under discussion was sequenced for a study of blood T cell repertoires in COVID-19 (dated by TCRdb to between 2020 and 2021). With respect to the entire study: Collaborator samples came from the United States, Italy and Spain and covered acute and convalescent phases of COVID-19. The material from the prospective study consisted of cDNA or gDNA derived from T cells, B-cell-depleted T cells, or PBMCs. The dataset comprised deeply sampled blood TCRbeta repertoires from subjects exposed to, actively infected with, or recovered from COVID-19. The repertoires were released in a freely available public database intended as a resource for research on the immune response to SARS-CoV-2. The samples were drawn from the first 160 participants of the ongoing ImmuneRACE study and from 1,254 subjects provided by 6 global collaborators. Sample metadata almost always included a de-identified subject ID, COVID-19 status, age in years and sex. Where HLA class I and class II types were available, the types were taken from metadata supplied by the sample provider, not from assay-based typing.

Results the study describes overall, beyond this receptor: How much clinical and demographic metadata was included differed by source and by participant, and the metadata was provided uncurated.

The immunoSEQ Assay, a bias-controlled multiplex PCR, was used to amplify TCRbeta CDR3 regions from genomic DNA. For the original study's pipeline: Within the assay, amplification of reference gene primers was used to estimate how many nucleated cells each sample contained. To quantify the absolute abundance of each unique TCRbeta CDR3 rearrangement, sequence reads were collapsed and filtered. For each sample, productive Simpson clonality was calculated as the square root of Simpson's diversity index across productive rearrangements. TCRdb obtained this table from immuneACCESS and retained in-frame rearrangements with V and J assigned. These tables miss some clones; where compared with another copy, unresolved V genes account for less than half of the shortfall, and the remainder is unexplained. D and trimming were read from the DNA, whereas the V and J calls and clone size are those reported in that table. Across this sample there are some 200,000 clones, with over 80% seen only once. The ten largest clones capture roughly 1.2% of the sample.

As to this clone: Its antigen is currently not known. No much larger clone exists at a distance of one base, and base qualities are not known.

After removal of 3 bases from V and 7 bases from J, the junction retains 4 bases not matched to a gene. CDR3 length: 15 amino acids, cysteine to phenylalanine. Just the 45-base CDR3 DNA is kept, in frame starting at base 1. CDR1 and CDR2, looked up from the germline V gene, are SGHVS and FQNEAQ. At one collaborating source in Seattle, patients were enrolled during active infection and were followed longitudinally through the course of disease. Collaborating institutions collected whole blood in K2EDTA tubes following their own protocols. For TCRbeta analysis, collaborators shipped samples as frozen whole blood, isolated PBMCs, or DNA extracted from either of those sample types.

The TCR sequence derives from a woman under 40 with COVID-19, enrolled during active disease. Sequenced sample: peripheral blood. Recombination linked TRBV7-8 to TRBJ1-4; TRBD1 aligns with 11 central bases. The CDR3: CASSLGTGGGEKLFF. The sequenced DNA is TGTGCCAGCAGCTTGGGGACAGGGGGTGGTGAAAAACTGTTTTTT. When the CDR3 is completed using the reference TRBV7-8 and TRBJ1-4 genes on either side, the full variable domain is GAGVSQSPRYKVAKRGQDVALRCDPISGHVSLFWYQQALGQGPEFLTYFQNEAQLDKSGLPSDRFFAERPEGSVSTLKIQRTQQEDSAVYLCASSLGTGGGEKLFFGSGTQLSVL.